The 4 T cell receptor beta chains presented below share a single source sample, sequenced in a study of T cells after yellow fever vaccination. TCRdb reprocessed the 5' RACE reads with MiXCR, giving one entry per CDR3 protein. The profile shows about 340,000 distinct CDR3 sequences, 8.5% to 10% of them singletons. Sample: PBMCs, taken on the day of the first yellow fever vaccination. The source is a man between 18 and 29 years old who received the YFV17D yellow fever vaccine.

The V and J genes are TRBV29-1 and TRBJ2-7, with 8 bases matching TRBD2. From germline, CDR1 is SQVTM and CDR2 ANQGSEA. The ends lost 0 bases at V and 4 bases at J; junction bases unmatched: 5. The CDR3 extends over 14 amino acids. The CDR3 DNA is TGCAGCGTTGAAGATCAGCGGGGGCAGTACGAGCAGTACTTC. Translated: CSVEDQRGQYEQYF.

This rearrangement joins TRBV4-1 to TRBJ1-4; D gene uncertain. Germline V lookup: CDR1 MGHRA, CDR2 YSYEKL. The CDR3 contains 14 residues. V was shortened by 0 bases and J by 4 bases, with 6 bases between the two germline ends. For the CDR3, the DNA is TGCGCCAGCAGCCAAGATCGGAATAATGAAAAACTGTTTTTT. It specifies CASSQDRNNEKLFF.

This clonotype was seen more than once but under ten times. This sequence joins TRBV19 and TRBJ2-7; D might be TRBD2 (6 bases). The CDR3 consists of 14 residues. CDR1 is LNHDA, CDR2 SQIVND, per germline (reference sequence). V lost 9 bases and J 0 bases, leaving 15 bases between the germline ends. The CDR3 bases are TGTGCCAGACACCCCCGGAGGGTCTCCTACGAGCAGTACTTC. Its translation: CARHPRRVSYEQYF.

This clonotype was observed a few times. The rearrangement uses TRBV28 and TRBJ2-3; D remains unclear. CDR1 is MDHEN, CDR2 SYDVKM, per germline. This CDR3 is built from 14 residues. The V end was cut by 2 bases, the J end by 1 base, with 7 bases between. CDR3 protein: CASSLNRGTDTQYF. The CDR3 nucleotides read TGTGCCAGCAGTTTAAACCGAGGCACAGATACGCAGTATTTT.